The 18 T cell receptor beta chains below were found in one sample sequenced in a study of control samples from healthy donors and cancer patients. TCRdb's table, derived via immunoSEQ multiplex PCR, lists solely in-frame clones and lacks some. The sample lists approximately 120,000 clones; 85% to 95% were seen once. The sample was PBMCs. These receptors came from a man aged 80 or over with head and neck cancer.

The chain couples TRBV5-1 to TRBJ2-3, with 7 positions matching TRBD2. Germline trimming cut 1 base from V and 0 bases from J; bases unmatched to any gene: 2. The CDR3 has 15 amino acids. CDR1 and CDR2 from the germline V gene are SGHRS and YFSETQ. The CDR3 loop reads CASSLPAGSTDTQYF. CDR3 nucleotide sequence: TGCGCCAGCAGCTTGCCAGCGGGGAGCACAGATACGCAGTATTTT.

The V and J genes are TRBV5-1 and TRBJ1-6, with 7 bases matching TRBD1. Per the germline V gene, CDR1 is SGHRS and CDR2 is YFSETQ. The CDR3 is 14 amino acids. The ends lost 3 bases at V and 8 bases at J; junction bases unmatched: 5. CDR3 nucleotide sequence: TGCGCCAGCAGCTCGGACAGGACTTATTCACCCCTCCACTTT. It is translated as CASSSDRTYSPLHF.

The chain combines TRBV5-1 with TRBJ2-3; TRBD1 agrees at 8 bases. Germline assignment: CDR1 SGHRS and CDR2 YFSETQ. J was trimmed by 0 bases and V by 4 bases; bases with no gene match: 1. The CDR3 is made up of 14 amino acids. The CDR3 loop is CASSQGASTDTQYF. The CDR3 bases are TGCGCCAGCAGCCAGGGGGCGAGCACAGATACGCAGTATTTT.

This clone appeared a single time. This chain uses TRBV7-2 with TRBJ1-6, with D possibly matching TRBD1 (6 bases). Looked up from germline, CDR1 is SGHTA and CDR2 is FQGNSA. V was shortened by 5 bases and J by 3 bases, with 8 bases between the two germline ends. CDR3 length: 14 amino acids. Here the CDR3 DNA reads TGTGCCAGCAGCGCGGACAGCTATAATTCACCCCTCCACTTT. Amino acids: CASSADSYNSPLHF.

The rearrangement joins TRBV10-3 to TRBJ2-1, with a tentative D call TRBD2 (6 bases). CDR1 ENHRY and CDR2 SYGVKD come from the germline V gene. V lost 6 bases, J lost 2 bases, and 14 bases lay in between. The CDR3 runs 15 residues. In DNA, the CDR3 is TGTGCCATCAGACTTAGCGGACGGCCCTACAATGAGCAGTTCTTC. Translation gives CAIRLSGRPYNEQFF.

DNA for the CDR3: TGTGCCACCTCCGGGACTAGCGGGAGGGCCGGGTCCTACAATGAGCAGTTCTTC. Its protein is CATSGTSGRAGSYNEQFF. The chain employs TRBV10-3 and TRBJ2-1; 16 nucleotides match TRBD2. Germline V gives CDR1 ENHRY, CDR2 SYGVKD. J was trimmed by 1 base and V by 10 bases; bases with no gene match: 10. The CDR3 spans 18 residues.

V and J are TRBV28 and TRBJ1-1; D unclear. V was cut by 3 bases and J by 5 bases, with 13 bases left in between. CDR1 and CDR2 from the germline V gene are MDHEN and SYDVKM. The CDR3 extends over 14 amino acids. CDR3 coding DNA: TGTGCCAGCAGTTTGTTGGGCAAAGGGACTGAAGCTTTCTTT. Its protein is CASSLLGKGTEAFF.

The genes are TRBV5-1 and TRBJ1-1, with D possibly TRBD1 on 5 matching bases. This CDR3 has 14 amino acids. Germline CDR1 is SGHRS and CDR2 is YFSETQ. V lost 3 bases, J lost 3 bases, and 12 bases lay in between. The CDR3 nucleotides are TGCGCCAGCAGCTCGGGACGGACGGACACTGAAGCTTTCTTT. This encodes CASSSGRTDTEAFF.

The chain employs TRBV2 and TRBJ2-3; 8 bases are a match to TRBD2. CDR1 is SNHLY and CDR2 is FYNNEI in the germline V gene. This CDR3 has 12 residues. The V and J ends lost 5 bases and 5 bases, in that order; junction bases with no gene match: 0. DNA for the CDR3: TGTGCCAGCAGTCGGGGGGGAGATACGCAGTATTTT. Amino acids: CASSRGGDTQYF.

This chain connects TRBV9 to TRBJ1-1; possibly TRBD1 for D (5 bases). This CDR3 is 15 amino acids long. The germline gives CDR1 SGDLS, CDR2 YYNGEE. V was shortened by 3 bases and J by 3 bases, with 15 bases between the two germline ends. The CDR3 is CASSAGDPGDTEAFF. The DNA for the CDR3 is TGTGCCAGCAGCGCCGGAGACCCGGGGGACACTGAAGCTTTCTTT.

The V and J genes are TRBV5-1 and TRBJ2-3, with 8 positions matching TRBD2. In germline, CDR1 is SGHRS, CDR2 YFSETQ. The CDR3 sequence is 16 residues long. After removal of 4 bases from V and 0 bases from J, the junction contained 7 bases not matched to a gene. The CDR3 coding sequence is TGCGCCAGCAGCGCAAGCGGGGGCCCTAGCACAGATACGCAGTATTTT. Amino acids: CASSASGGPSTDTQYF.

The genes are TRBV5-6 and TRBJ1-3, with D tentatively TRBD1 (6 bases). V lost 4 bases, J lost 1 base, and 12 bases lay in between. The CDR3 length is 15 residues. CDR1 is SGHDT, CDR2 YYEEEE, per germline. The CDR3, as DNA: TGTGCCAGCAGCAGACGTACAGGGTCTGGAAACACCATATATTTT. This gives the protein CASSRRTGSGNTIYF. Full variable domain (remainder filled in from reference TRBV5-6 and TRBJ1-3): DAGVTQSPTHLIKTRGQQVTLRCSPKSGHDTVSWYQQALGQGPQFIFQYYEEEERQRGNFPDRFSGHQFPNYSSELNVNALLLGDSALYLCASSRRTGSGNTIYFGEGSWLTVV.

V is TRBV19 and J is TRBJ2-2; D unresolved. The CDR3 length is 14 residues. V shed 8 bases and J shed 2 bases, with 12 bases lying between them. Germline V lookup: CDR1 LNHDA, CDR2 SQIVND (reference sequence). The CDR3 DNA follows: TGTGCCAGTCGGATAGCAGAAAACACCGGGGAGCTGTTTTTT. Its protein is CASRIAENTGELFF.

This sequence joins TRBV19 and TRBJ1-2, with D tentatively TRBD1 (5 bases). Germline assignment: CDR1 LNHDA and CDR2 SQIVND (reference sequence). The ends were cut back, 7 bases at V and 4 bases at J, with 16 bases in the middle. The CDR3 has 14 residues. CDR3 nucleotide sequence: TGTGCCAGTATCGGTTGGGGGGAAGCCTATGGCTACACCTTC. Translation: CASIGWGEAYGYTF.

V is TRBV30 and J is TRBJ2-3, with TRBD1 as a possible D gene (6 bases). Germline V lookup: CDR1 GTSNPN, CDR2 SVGIG (reference sequence). Trimming pared 2 bases from V and 2 bases from J, leaving 8 bases between. The CDR3 contains 13 residues. CDR3 loop: CAWSRGSTDTQYF. In DNA, the CDR3 is TGTGCCTGGAGTAGGGGGTCCACAGATACGCAGTATTTT.

The V and J genes are TRBV14 and TRBJ2-3, with TRBD2 matching over 15 bases. Per germline, CDR1 SGHDN and CDR2 FVKESK. This CDR3 spans 16 amino acids. V was pared by 4 bases and J by 6 bases, with 5 bases of the junction left unmatched. The CDR3 loop reads CASSPTGTSGRDTQYF. CDR3 DNA sequence: TGTGCCAGCAGCCCTACCGGGACTAGCGGGAGGGATACGCAGTATTTT.

J is TRBJ2-7 and V is TRBV5-6; D is unresolved. CDR1 and CDR2 (germline): SGHDT, YYEEEE. Trimming stripped 4 bases from V and 3 bases from J, with 11 bases between. The CDR3 has 13 residues. The CDR3: CASSLARHYEQYF. The CDR3 DNA reads as TGTGCCAGCAGCCTGGCTCGCCACTACGAGCAGTACTTC.

J is TRBJ1-1 and V is TRBV2; D unclear. The length of the CDR3 is 14 residues. Trimming pared 2 bases from V and 5 bases from J, leaving 12 bases between. CDR1 and CDR2 (germline): SNHLY, FYNNEI. Here the CDR3 DNA reads TGTGCCAGCAGTGAATTGGGTCCCGGTACTGAAGCTTTCTTT. This translates into CASSELGPGTEAFF.